A selection of T cell receptor beta chains follows, all from one sample in a study of blood T cell repertoires in COVID-19. This table comes from immunoSEQ multiplex PCR, and its TCRdb copy is limited to in-frame clones, with some not included. The sample yields some 460,000 clones, around 89% seen once. Sequences were obtained from peripheral blood. These receptors were obtained from a woman in her twenties or thirties with acute or convalescent COVID-19. CDR3s include the opening cysteine and the closing phenylalanine or tryptophan. The D gene is left open where the match is weak. Expanded clones get a size class; other rows say once, few or many, or leave the size out.

NA	TRBV10-3	NA	TRBJ2-5	CAIRGKETQYF	TGTGCCATCCGGGGAAAAGAGACCCAGTACTTC
NA	TRBV27	NA	TRBJ1-1	CASSDSRNTEAFF	TGTGCCAGCAGTGACTCTCGGAACACTGAAGCTTTCTTT
few	TRBV24-1	NA	TRBJ1-1	CATELAEAFF	TGTGCCACCGAGCTGGCTGAAGCTTTCTTT
once	TRBV28	NA	TRBJ2-1	CASWSTGPREQFF	TGTGCCAGCTGGTCTACAGGGCCCCGCGAGCAGTTCTTC
NA	TRBV7-9	NA	TRBJ1-4	CASSLDPGGEKLFF	TGTGCCAGCAGCTTAGATCCCGGAGGTGAAAAACTGTTTTTT
NA	TRBV6-6	TRBD1	TRBJ2-3	CASSLLGQGKGDTQYF	TGTGCCAGCAGCCTCCTGGGACAGGGGAAGGGAGATACGCAGTATTTT
NA	TRBV11-2	TRBD2	TRBJ2-7	CASSLDWGTSGTYEQHF	TGTGCCAGCAGCTTAGATTGGGGGACTAGCGGAACCTACGAGCAGCACTTC
NA	TRBV7-6	NA	TRBJ2-1	CASSFRGEDNEQFF	TGTGCCAGCAGCTTCAGGGGGGAAGACAATGAGCAGTTCTTC
once	TRBV5-4	TRBD2	TRBJ2-3	CASRSGGASSTDTQYF	TGTGCCAGCAGAAGCGGGGGGGCCTCTAGCACAGATACGCAGTATTTT
NA	TRBV28	TRBD2	TRBJ2-3	CASSSIAGGSTDTQYF	TGTGCCAGCAGTTCAATAGCGGGGGGGAGTACAGATACGCAGTATTTT
NA	TRBV27	NA	TRBJ2-3	CAVRGLDTQYF	TGTGCAGTGCGGGGCTTAGATACGCAGTATTTT
NA	TRBV28	NA	TRBJ1-5	CASHTEYQPQHF	TGTGCCAGCCACACAGAATATCAGCCCCAGCATTTT
NA	TRBV29-1	TRBD1	TRBJ2-7	CSVELGQGTSYEQYF	TGCAGCGTTGAACTGGGACAGGGGACTTCCTACGAGCAGTACTTC
NA	TRBV5-6	TRBD1	TRBJ1-2	CASSRRTGGDGYTF	TGTGCCAGCAGCCGACGAACAGGGGGGGATGGCTACACCTTC
NA	TRBV5-6	NA	TRBJ2-5	CASSREEETQYF	TGTGCCAGCAGCCGGGAAGAAGAGACCCAGTACTTC
NA	TRBV11-3	NA	TRBJ2-2	CASSLDFEGGTGELFF	TGTGCCAGCAGCTTAGATTTCGAGGGCGGGACCGGGGAGCTGTTTTTT
NA	TRBV27	NA	TRBJ2-3	CASSLRDSLPTDTQYF	TGTGCCAGCAGTTTACGGGACTCCCTCCCCACAGATACGCAGTATTTT
NA	TRBV27	NA	TRBJ2-5	CASSLLGGGSKETQYF	TGTGCCAGCAGTTTATTAGGGGGGGGATCTAAAGAGACCCAGTACTTC
NA	TRBV9	TRBD2	TRBJ2-1	CARSRESDWTSDEQFF	TGTGCCCGAAGCAGAGAGTCCGACTGGACTAGCGATGAGCAGTTCTTC
NA	TRBV4-1	NA	TRBJ2-7	CASSQILRSIRGYEQYF	TGCGCCAGCAGCCAGATTTTGCGTTCGATCAGGGGCTACGAGCAGTACTTC
once	TRBV7-9	TRBD1	TRBJ2-3	CASSLGPGQIFTDTQYF	TGTGCCAGCAGCTTAGGCCCGGGACAGATCTTCACAGATACGCAGTATTTT
NA	TRBV6-5	NA	TRBJ1-3	CASSYSQGEGNTIYF	TGTGCCAGCAGTTACTCGCAGGGCGAGGGAAACACCATATATTTT
NA	TRBV2	TRBD2	TRBJ2-2	CASRGLAGGPNTGELFF	TGTGCCAGCAGGGGACTAGCGGGGGGTCCCAACACCGGGGAGCTGTTTTTT
NA	TRBV2	TRBD2	TRBJ2-1	CASSENRGTSGAPFF	TGTGCCAGCAGTGAAAATCGGGGGACTAGCGGGGCCCCATTCTTC
NA	TRBV3-1/TRBV3-2	NA	TRBJ1-1	CASSQEGVTEAFF	TGTGCCAGCAGCCAAGAAGGGGTCACTGAAGCTTTCTTT
NA	TRBV6-1	NA	TRBJ2-1	CAGRDGGGKNLGKIF	TGTGCCGGCAGAGACGGGGGAGGAAAAAACCTGGGTAAGATCTTC
NA	TRBV27	NA	TRBJ1-2	CASSRAGTGYGYTF	TGTGCCAGCAGTCGCGCGGGTACGGGGTATGGCTACACCTTC
NA	TRBV27	TRBD2	TRBJ2-3	CASRGLAGGTDTQYF	TGTGCCAGCAGGGGTCTAGCGGGGGGGACAGATACGCAGTATTTT
NA	TRBV5-5	TRBD1	TRBJ1-6	CASGQGFDSPLHF	TGTGCCAGCGGACAGGGTTTCGATTCACCCCTCCACTTT
NA	TRBV28	NA	TRBJ1-6	CASSPPDSNSPLHF	TGTGCCAGCAGTCCCCCGGACAGCAATTCACCCCTCCACTTT
many	TRBV19	TRBD1	TRBJ1-6	CASSDRDSDNSPLHF	TGTGCCAGTAGCGACCGGGACAGCGATAATTCACCCCTCCACTTT
NA	TRBV25-1	TRBD2	TRBJ2-2	CASSEFYGGASTGELFF	TGTGCCAGCAGTGAATTTTACGGGGGGGCGAGCACCGGGGAGCTGTTTTTT
NA	TRBV28	NA	TRBJ2-6	CASRRLQGSAGANVLTF	TGTGCCAGCAGAAGACTACAGGGATCAGCTGGGGCCAACGTCCTGACTTTC
few	TRBV7-8	NA	TRBJ1-5	CASSLYTGTGGYNQPQHF	TGTGCCAGCAGCTTATATACAGGGACGGGGGGTTACAATCAGCCCCAGCATTTT
once	TRBV19	TRBD1	TRBJ1-2	CASGGTAANYGYTF	TGTGCCAGCGGAGGGACAGCTGCTAACTATGGCTACACCTTC
NA	TRBV5-1	TRBD1	TRBJ2-3	CASSSRQGSPTDTQYF	TGCGCCAGCAGCTCCAGACAGGGGTCCCCCACAGATACGCAGTATTTT
NA	TRBV6-6	TRBD1	TRBJ1-2	CASSGDSYGYTF	TGTGCCAGCAGCGGGGACAGCTATGGCTACACCTTC
NA	TRBV7-9	TRBD2	TRBJ2-3	CASSFVGLAGGFTDTQYF	TGTGCCAGCAGCTTCGTCGGACTAGCGGGGGGGTTCACAGATACGCAGTATTTT
NA	TRBV12-3/TRBV12-4	NA	TRBJ2-7	CASSRGSYEQYF	TGTGCCAGCAGCCGGGGGAGCTACGAGCAGTACTTC
NA	TRBV19	TRBD1	TRBJ2-7	CASSTKGQGNYEQYF	TGTGCCAGTAGCACGAAGGGACAGGGAAACTACGAGCAGTACTTC
NA	TRBV4-2	TRBD1	TRBJ1-2	CASSHSRDRGLISDGYTF	TGTGCCAGCAGCCACAGCCGGGACAGGGGGCTTATATCTGATGGCTACACCTTC
NA	TRBV7-8	TRBD1	TRBJ2-3	CASSHRDRVWTDTQYF	TGTGCCAGCAGCCACCGGGACAGGGTATGGACAGATACGCAGTATTTT
NA	TRBV11-2	TRBD1	TRBJ2-7	CASSLRPGQNYEQYF	TGTGCCAGCAGCTTAAGACCGGGACAGAACTACGAGCAGTACTTC
NA	TRBV4-1	NA	TRBJ2-7	CASSQEGALNEQYF	TGCGCCAGCAGCCAAGAGGGGGCGTTAAACGAGCAGTACTTC
NA	TRBV5-1	TRBD1	TRBJ1-2	CASSLTGDNYGYTF	TGCGCCAGCAGCTTGACAGGGGATAACTATGGCTACACCTTC
NA	TRBV4-2	TRBD1	TRBJ1-1	CASSHMDRGLTEAFF	TGTGCCAGCAGCCATATGGACAGGGGATTGACTGAAGCTTTCTTT
NA	TRBV7-8	TRBD1	TRBJ1-6	CASSLRGQGANSPLHF	TGTGCCAGCAGCTTAAGAGGTCAGGGGGCTAATTCACCCCTCCACTTT
NA	TRBV7-6	NA	TRBJ2-5	CASSFGGETQYF	TGTGCCAGCAGCTTCGGTGGAGAGACCCAGTACTTC
once	TRBV4-1	TRBD2	TRBJ2-2	CASSQLAGRGGELFF	TGCGCCAGCAGCCAACTAGCGGGGCGGGGCGGGGAGCTGTTTTTT
NA	TRBV5-4	NA	TRBJ2-1	CASSLGAPGPNSYNEQFF	TGTGCCAGCAGCTTAGGGGCTCCCGGCCCAAACTCCTACAATGAGCAGTTCTTC
NA	TRBV19	TRBD1	TRBJ1-2	CASSTRDRVGGYTF	TGTGCCAGTAGTACCCGCGACAGGGTAGGCGGCTACACCTTC
NA	TRBV27	NA	TRBJ2-1	CASSKLAYNEQFF	TGTGCCAGCAGCAAACTAGCCTACAATGAGCAGTTCTTC
NA	TRBV2	TRBD2	TRBJ2-5	CASSILAGTQETQYF	TGTGCCAGCAGTATACTAGCGGGGACTCAAGAGACCCAGTACTTC